Presented here are 20 T cell receptor beta chains from one specimen sequenced in a study of Graves' ophthalmopathy and Graves' hyperthyroidism (dated by TCRdb to between 2017 and 2018). Sequencing took place on an Illumina HiSeq 2000. For repertoire sequencing, TCR beta CDR3 regions were amplified from RNA transcripts. The first round was an RT-PCR using HTBI primers with the Qiagen OneStep RT-PCR kit, and this first round was followed by a second-round multiplex PCR, then size selection and purification. Clones were called with MiXCR by TCRdb after fastp trimmed the public reads at Q25, and only in-frame beta chains were retained. Rows are unified per CDR3 protein, each entry keeping the most common DNA and genes. The sample contains roughly 500,000 distinct CDR3 sequences, around 14% of them found a single time. Roughly 10% of the sample goes to the ten largest clones. Sequencing was performed on blood. All receptors come from a woman aged 25 to 39 with Graves' ophthalmopathy. Donor details come from another sample of the same person, matched by shared clones.

This clonotype was detected ten times or more. V is TRBV24-1 and J is TRBJ1-5; D not resolved. Trimming took 9 bases from V and 3 from J, leaving 8 bases between them. The CDR3 sequence is 12 residues long. The germline V gene encodes CDR1 KGHDR and CDR2 SFDVKD. CDR3 DNA: TGTGCCACCGGGGAGGCCAATCAGCCCCAGCATTTT. This gives the protein CATGEANQPQHF.

Many counts were recorded for this clonotype. The chain recombines TRBV6-1 with TRBJ2-2; a weak D match, TRBD2 (6 bases). The CDR3 is 13 amino acids. Trimming took 7 bases from V and 5 from J, leaving 11 bases between them. Germline V CDR1 and CDR2: MNHNS, SASEGT. CDR3 nucleotide sequence: TGTGCCAGCAATGGGGGGAGAACCGGGGAGCTGTTTTTT. Protein product: CASNGGRTGELFF.

This clonotype was detected ten times or more. The V and J genes are TRBV25-1 and TRBJ2-7; 11 nucleotides line up with TRBD1. From germline, CDR1 is MGHDK and CDR2 SYGVNS. This CDR3 region has 16 residues. J was trimmed by 3 bases and V by 3 bases; bases with no gene match: 7. The CDR3 loop is CASSDKDRGPHYEQYF. CDR3 sequence (DNA): TGTGCCAGCAGTGACAAGGACAGGGGGCCGCACTACGAGCAGTACTTC.

The sample holds a few counts of this clonotype. The chain couples TRBV18 to TRBJ2-6, with 7 bases that match TRBD1. This CDR3 spans 19 amino acids. Trimming took 2 bases from V and 0 from J; bases not matched to a gene: 10. Germline-derived CDR1 and CDR2 are KGHSH and LQKENI. The CDR3 spells CASSPYPTGFGSGANVLTF. DNA of the CDR3: TGTGCCAGCTCACCATACCCGACAGGGTTTGGCTCTGGGGCCAACGTCCTGACTTTC.

This clonotype was counted at least ten times. The V and J genes are TRBV5-1 and TRBJ1-2, with 9 nucleotides matching TRBD1. Per germline, CDR1 SGHRS and CDR2 YFSETQ. The CDR3 has 15 amino acids. Losses at the gene ends were 4 bases for V and 4 bases for J; bases not matched to a gene: 8. CDR3 sequence reads: CASSPGDRVSYGYTF. CDR3 sequence (DNA): TGCGCCAGCAGCCCTGGGGACAGGGTCTCCTATGGCTACACCTTC.

The DNA for the CDR3 is TGCAGCGTGGGCCCCGGGACAGGGTACCCCACTGAAGCTTTCTTT. It codes for CSVGPGTGYPTEAFF. The gene calls are TRBV29-1 and TRBJ1-1; 9 positions match TRBD1. CDR1 is SQVTM and CDR2 is ANQGSEA in the germline V gene. The CDR3 sequence is 15 residues long. The ends lost 6 bases at V and 4 bases at J; junction bases unmatched: 12.

For this clonotype: A much more abundant neighbour one base away suggests this may be a read error. The rearrangement uses TRBV12-3 or TRBV12-4 and TRBJ2-7, with D perhaps matching TRBD2 (6 bases). CDR3 length: 12 residues. Trimming left V 5 bases short and J 5 bases short, with 10 bases between. The CDR3 sequence: CASSTSWNEQYV. CDR3 bases: TGTGCCAGCAGTACTAGCTGGAACGAGCAGTACGTC.

This clonotype was counted only a few times. The chain links TRBV10-1 to TRBJ2-5, with 10 bases lining up with TRBD1. The CDR3 length is 15 residues. Germline CDR1 is WNHNN and CDR2 is SYGVQD (reference sequence). J gave up 5 bases and V 4 bases, and 7 bases lay outside the gene matches. The CDR3 bases are TGCGCCAGCAGTGCCCGACAGGGGGCCTGGGAGACCCAGTACTTC. It specifies CASSARQGAWETQYF.

The V and J genes are TRBV12-5 and TRBJ1-1; 8 bases agree with TRBD1. Germline-derived CDR1 and CDR2 are LGHNT and FRNRAP. The V and J ends lost 3 bases and 3 bases, in that order; junction bases with no gene match: 6. This CDR3 has 15 amino acids. The DNA of the CDR3 is TGTGCTAGTGGTTTTGACAGGGGCCTGGACACTGAAGCTTTCTTT. Its protein is CASGFDRGLDTEAFF.

This clonotype was seen ten or more times. This sequence joins TRBV30 and TRBJ1-2; D is ambiguous. The length of the CDR3 is 12 residues. V gave up 5 bases and J gave up 5 bases, with 12 bases separating them. Germline V gives CDR1 GTSNPN, CDR2 SVGIG (reference sequence). The CDR3 loop is CAWSYIEYGYTF. The CDR3 DNA sequence: TGTGCCTGGTCCTACATCGAGTATGGCTACACCTTC.

This clonotype showed up just a few times. The V and J genes are TRBV7-9 and TRBJ2-2; TRBD1 matches 10 bases. V lost 3 bases, J lost 6 bases, and 4 bases stayed unmatched. CDR1 and CDR2 (germline): SEHNR, FQNEAQ (reference sequence). This CDR3 comprises 15 residues. This chain's CDR3 is CASSFDRGRPGELFF. CDR3 DNA sequence: TGTGCCAGCAGCTTCGACAGGGGGCGCCCCGGGGAGCTGTTTTTT.

This clonotype was recorded many times. V gene TRBV6-1 combines with J gene TRBJ1-5, with 12 bases matching TRBD1. After removal of 7 bases from V and 1 base from J, the junction contained 8 bases not matched to a gene. The germline gives CDR1 MNHNS, CDR2 SASEGT. The CDR3 contains 17 residues. The CDR3 bases are TGTGCCAGCACACGGGGACAGGGGGCCGGGAGCAATCAGCCCCAGCATTTT. Amino acids: CASTRGQGAGSNQPQHF.

This clonotype appeared many times. The chain couples TRBV27 to TRBJ1-1; D remains ambiguous. With 0 bases removed from V and 7 bases from J, the gap between germline ends came to 9 bases. The germline CDR1 and CDR2 sequences are MNHEY and SMNVEV (reference sequence). The CDR3 has 13 amino acids. The CDR3 DNA reads as TGTGCCAGCAGTTTATCAAGGGTGAATGAAGCTTTCTTT. Translation: CASSLSRVNEAFF.

V usage is TRBV5-1 and J usage is TRBJ2-1; 9 bases fit TRBD2. Germline V gives CDR1 SGHRS, CDR2 YFSETQ. Losses at the gene ends were 0 bases for V and 8 bases for J; bases not matched to a gene: 6. The CDR3 extends over 15 amino acids. The CDR3 DNA reads as TGCGCCAGCAGCTTGGCAGGCGGGGGGGCCGATGAGCAGTTCTTC. Protein: CASSLAGGGADEQFF.

The chain has TRBV3-1 and TRBJ2-2, with 7 bases identical to TRBD2. With 1 base clipped from V and 6 bases from J, the junction kept 8 bases outside the gene matches. CDR3 length: 16 residues. CDR1 and CDR2 from the germline V gene are LGHDT and YNNKEL (reference sequence). The CDR3 DNA reads as TGTGCCAGCAGCCAAGCGTCGTGGGAGGGCCCCGGGGAGCTGTTTTTT. It yields the protein CASSQASWEGPGELFF. Drawing the rest from reference TRBV3-1 and TRBJ2-2, the complete variable domain is DTAVSQTPKYLVTQMGNDKSIKCEQNLGHDTMYWYKQDSKKFLKIMFSYNNKELIINETVPNRFSPKSPDKAHLNLHINSLELGDSAVYFCASSQASWEGPGELFFGEGSRLTVL.

This clonotype was observed many times. The rearrangement links TRBV6-2 or TRBV6-3 to TRBJ2-2; 7 positions agree with TRBD2. The CDR3 loop spans 14 amino acids. The germline CDR1 and CDR2 sequences are MNHEY and SVGEGT. V lost 8 bases to trimming and J lost 5 bases; unmatched junction nucleotides: 8. The CDR3 loop reads CASRGAGRTGELFF. In DNA form, the CDR3 reads TGTGCCAGCCGTGGAGCGGGAAGGACCGGGGAGCTGTTTTTT.

The sample holds one count of this clonotype. V is TRBV6-1 and J is TRBJ2-5; the D gene could be TRBD1 or TRBD2 (5 bases each). The CDR3 spans 15 residues. Germline CDR1 reads MNHNS; CDR2 reads SASEGT. Trimming left V 7 bases short and J 2 bases short, with 17 bases between. CDR3 nucleotide sequence: TGTGCCAGCACTACTTGGGACGGATCACAAGAGACCCAGTACTTC. Translation: CASTTWDGSQETQYF.

This clonotype was seen many times. V usage is TRBV6-1 and J usage is TRBJ1-1; D possibly corresponds to TRBD1 (5 bases). Per the germline V gene, CDR1 is MNHNS and CDR2 is SASEGT. The length of the CDR3 is 14 residues. Trimming left V 6 bases short and J 7 bases short, with 18 bases between. The CDR3 nucleotides are TGTGCCAGCAGACCCGCAGCTTGGGGCAGTGAAGCTTTCTTT. This translates into CASRPAAWGSEAFF.

This clonotype occurred many times. The chain employs TRBV9 and TRBJ1-2; D perhaps matches TRBD1 (6 bases). CDR3 size: 16 residues. CDR1 is SGDLS, CDR2 YYNGEE, per germline. Trimming left V 0 bases short and J 4 bases short, with 16 bases between. The CDR3 DNA follows: TGTGCCAGCAGCGTAGACTTGTCAGGGGCAAGCTATGGCTACACCTTC. It encodes CASSVDLSGASYGYTF.

There are many counts of this clonotype. The genes are TRBV19 and TRBJ1-1; a possible D gene is TRBD1 (6 bases). This CDR3 comprises 15 residues. CDR1 LNHDA and CDR2 SQIVND come from the germline V gene (reference sequence). Trimming pared 7 bases from V and 2 bases from J, leaving 17 bases between. In DNA form, the CDR3 reads TGTGCCAGTACCATACGACAGGCTCCCAACACTGAAGCTTTCTTT. This sequence encodes CASTIRQAPNTEAFF.